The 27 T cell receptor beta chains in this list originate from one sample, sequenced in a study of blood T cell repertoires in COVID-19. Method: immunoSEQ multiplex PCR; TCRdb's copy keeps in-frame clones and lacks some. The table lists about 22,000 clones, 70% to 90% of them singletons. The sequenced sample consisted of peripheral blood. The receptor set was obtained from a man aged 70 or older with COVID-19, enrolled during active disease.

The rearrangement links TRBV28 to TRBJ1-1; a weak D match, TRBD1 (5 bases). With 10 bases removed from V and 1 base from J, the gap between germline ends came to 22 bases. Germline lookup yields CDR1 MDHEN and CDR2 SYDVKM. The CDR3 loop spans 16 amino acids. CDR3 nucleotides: TGTGCCACCATTCTACTGGACATACTATCGAACACTGAAGCTTTCTTT. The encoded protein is CATILLDILSNTEAFF.

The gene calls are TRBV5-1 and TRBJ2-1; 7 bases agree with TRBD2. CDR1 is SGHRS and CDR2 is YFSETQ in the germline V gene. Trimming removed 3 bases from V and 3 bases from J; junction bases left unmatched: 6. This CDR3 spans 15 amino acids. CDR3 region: CASSSVGEGYNEQFF. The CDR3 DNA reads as TGCGCCAGCAGCTCTGTTGGGGAGGGCTACAATGAGCAGTTCTTC.

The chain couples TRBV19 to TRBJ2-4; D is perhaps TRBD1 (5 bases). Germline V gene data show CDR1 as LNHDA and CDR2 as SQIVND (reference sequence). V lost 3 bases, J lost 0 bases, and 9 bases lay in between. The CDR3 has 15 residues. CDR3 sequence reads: CASSMTALAKNIQYF. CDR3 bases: TGTGCCAGTAGTATGACAGCCCTAGCCAAAAACATTCAGTACTTC.

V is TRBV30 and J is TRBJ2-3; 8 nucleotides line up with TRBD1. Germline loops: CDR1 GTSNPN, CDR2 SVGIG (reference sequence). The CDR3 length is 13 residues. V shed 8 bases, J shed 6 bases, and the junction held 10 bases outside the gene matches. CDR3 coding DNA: TGTGCCGGGAACAGGGGGAAATTTGATACGCAGTATTTT. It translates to CAGNRGKFDTQYF. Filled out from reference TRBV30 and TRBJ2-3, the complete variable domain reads SQTIHQWPATLVQPVGSPLSLECTVEGTSNPNLYWYRQAAGRGLQLLFYSVGIGQISSEVPQNLSASRPQDRQFILSSKKLLLSDSGFYLCAGNRGKFDTQYFGPGTRLTVL.

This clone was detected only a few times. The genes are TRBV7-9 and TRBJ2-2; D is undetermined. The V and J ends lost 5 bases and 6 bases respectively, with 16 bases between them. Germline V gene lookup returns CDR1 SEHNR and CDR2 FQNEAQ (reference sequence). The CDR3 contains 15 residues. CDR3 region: CASSPRRQISGELFF. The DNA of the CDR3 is TGTGCCAGCAGCCCTAGGCGGCAGATCTCCGGGGAGCTGTTTTTT. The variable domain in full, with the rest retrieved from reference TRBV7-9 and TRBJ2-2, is DTGVSQNPRHKITKRGQNVTFRCDPISEHNRLYWYRQTLGQGPEFLTYFQNEAQLEKSRLLSDRFSAERPKGSFSTLEIQRTEQGDSAMYLCASSPRRQISGELFFGEGSRLTVL.

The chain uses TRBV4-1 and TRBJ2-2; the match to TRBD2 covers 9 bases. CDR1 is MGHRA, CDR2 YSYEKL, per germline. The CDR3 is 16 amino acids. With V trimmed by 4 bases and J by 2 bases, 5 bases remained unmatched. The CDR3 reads CASSRLAGLNTGELFF. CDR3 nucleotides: TGCGCCAGCAGCCGTCTAGCGGGATTAAACACCGGGGAGCTGTTTTTT.

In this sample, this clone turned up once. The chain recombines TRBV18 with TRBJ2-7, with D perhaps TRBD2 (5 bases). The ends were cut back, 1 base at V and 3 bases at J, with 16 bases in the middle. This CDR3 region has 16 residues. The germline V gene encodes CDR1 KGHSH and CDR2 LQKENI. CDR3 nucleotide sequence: TGTGCCAGCTCACCACTTATGAACGTCGGAGGCTACGAGCAGTACTTC. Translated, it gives CASSPLMNVGGYEQYF. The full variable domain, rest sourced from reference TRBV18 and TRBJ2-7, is NAGVMQNPRHLVRRRGQEARLRCSPMKGHSHVYWYRQLPEEGLKFMVYLQKENIIDESGMPKERFSAEFPKEGPSILRIQQVVRGDSAAYFCASSPLMNVGGYEQYFGPGTRLTVT.

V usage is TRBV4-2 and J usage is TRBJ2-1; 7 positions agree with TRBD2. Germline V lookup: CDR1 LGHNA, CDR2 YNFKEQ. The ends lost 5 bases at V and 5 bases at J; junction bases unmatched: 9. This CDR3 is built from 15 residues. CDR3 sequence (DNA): TGTGCCAGCAGCACCGCGGGCGGGGGAAACAATGAGCAGTTCTTC. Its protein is CASSTAGGGNNEQFF.

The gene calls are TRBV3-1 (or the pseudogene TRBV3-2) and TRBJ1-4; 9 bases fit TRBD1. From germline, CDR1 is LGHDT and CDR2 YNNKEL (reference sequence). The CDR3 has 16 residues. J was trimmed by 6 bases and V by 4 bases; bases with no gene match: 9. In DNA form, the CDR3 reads TGTGCCAGCAGCCTGGGGGACTGGACAGGGGATGAAAAACTGTTTTTT. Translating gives CASSLGDWTGDEKLFF.

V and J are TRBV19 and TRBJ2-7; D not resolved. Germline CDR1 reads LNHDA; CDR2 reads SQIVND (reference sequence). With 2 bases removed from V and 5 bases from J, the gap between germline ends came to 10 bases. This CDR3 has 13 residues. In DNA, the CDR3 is TGTGCCAGTAGTATAAGTGGTAGCAACGAGCAGTACTTC. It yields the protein CASSISGSNEQYF.

CDR3 sequence: CATSRGQGANEQFF. CDR3 nucleotide sequence: TGTGCCACCAGCAGGGGGCAGGGGGCGAATGAGCAGTTCTTC. V usage is TRBV15 and J usage is TRBJ2-1, with TRBD1 identical over 8 bases. Germline CDR1 reads LNHNV; CDR2 reads YYDKDF (reference sequence). Trimming at V came to 3 bases and at J to 7 bases, leaving 5 bases not matched to a gene. The CDR3 length is 14 residues.

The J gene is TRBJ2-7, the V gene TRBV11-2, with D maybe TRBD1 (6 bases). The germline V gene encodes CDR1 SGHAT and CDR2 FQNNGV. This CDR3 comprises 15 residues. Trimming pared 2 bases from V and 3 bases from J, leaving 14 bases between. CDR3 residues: CASSLNRASGYEQYF. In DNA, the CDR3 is TGTGCCAGCAGCTTAAACAGGGCCTCGGGCTACGAGCAGTACTTC.

DNA of the CDR3: TGTGCCAGCAGGGACGTGGGGGGAGTCTATTCACCCCTCCACTTT. This sequence encodes CASRDVGGVYSPLHF. The rearrangement links TRBV6-5 to TRBJ1-6; possibly TRBD1 for D (5 bases). Germline V lookup: CDR1 MNHEY, CDR2 SVGAGI. CDR3 length equals 15 residues. The ends were cut back, 6 bases at V and 8 bases at J, with 17 bases in the middle.

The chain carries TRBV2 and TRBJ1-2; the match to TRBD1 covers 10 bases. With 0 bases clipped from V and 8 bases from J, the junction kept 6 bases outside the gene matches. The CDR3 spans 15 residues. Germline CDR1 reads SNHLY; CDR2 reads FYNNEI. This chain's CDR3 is CASSEAARDRGGYTF. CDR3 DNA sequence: TGTGCCAGCAGTGAAGCTGCCCGGGACAGGGGCGGCTACACCTTC. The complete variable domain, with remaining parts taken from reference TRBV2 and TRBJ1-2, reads EPEVTQTPSHQVTQMGQEVILRCVPISNHLYFYWYRQILGQKVEFLVSFYNNEISEKSEIFDDQFSVERPDGSNFTLKIRSTKLEDSAMYFCASSEAARDRGGYTFGSGTRLTVV.

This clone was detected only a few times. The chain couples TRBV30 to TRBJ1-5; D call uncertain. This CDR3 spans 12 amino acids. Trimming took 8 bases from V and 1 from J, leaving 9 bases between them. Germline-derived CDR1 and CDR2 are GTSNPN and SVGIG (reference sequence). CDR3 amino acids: CAGSRSNQPQHF. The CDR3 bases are TGTGCCGGTTCGAGGAGCAATCAGCCCCAGCATTTT.

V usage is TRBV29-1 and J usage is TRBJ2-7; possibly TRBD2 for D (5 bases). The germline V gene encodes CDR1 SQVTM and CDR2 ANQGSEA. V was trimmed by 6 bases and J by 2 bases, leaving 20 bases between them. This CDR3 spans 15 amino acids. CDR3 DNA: TGCAGCGTCGCCACACAGACTAATTTACCCTACGAGCAGTACTTC. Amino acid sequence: CSVATQTNLPYEQYF.

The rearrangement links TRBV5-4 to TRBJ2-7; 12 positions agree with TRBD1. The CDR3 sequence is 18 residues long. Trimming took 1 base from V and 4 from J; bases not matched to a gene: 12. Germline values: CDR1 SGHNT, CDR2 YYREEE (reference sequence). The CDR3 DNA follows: TGTGCCAGCAGCTTGCCACCGGGACAGGGGGCCAAGGCGTACGAGCAGTACTTC. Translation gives CASSLPPGQGAKAYEQYF. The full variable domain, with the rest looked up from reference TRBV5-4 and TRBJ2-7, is ETGVTQSPTHLIKTRGQQVTLRCSSQSGHNTVSWYQQALGQGPQFIFQYYREEENGRGNFPPRFSGLQFPNYSSELNVNALELDDSALYLCASSLPPGQGAKAYEQYFGPGTRLTVT.

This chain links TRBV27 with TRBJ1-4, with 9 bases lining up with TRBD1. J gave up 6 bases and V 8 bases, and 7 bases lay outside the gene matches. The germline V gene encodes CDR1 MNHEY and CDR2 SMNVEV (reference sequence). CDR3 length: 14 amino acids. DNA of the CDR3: TGTGCCAGCGGGGTAGGGGACAGGGATGAAAAACTGTTTTTT. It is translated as CASGVGDRDEKLFF. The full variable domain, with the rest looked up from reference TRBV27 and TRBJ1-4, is EAQVTQNPRYLITVTGKKLTVTCSQNMNHEYMSWYRQDPGLGLRQIYYSMNVEVTDKGDVPEGYKVSRKEKRNFPLILESPSPNQTSLYFCASGVGDRDEKLFFGSGTQLSVL.

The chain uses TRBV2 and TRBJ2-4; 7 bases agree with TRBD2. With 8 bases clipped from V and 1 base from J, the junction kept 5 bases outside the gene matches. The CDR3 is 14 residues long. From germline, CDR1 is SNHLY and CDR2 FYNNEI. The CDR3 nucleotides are TGTGCCAGCGGGACTACCTCTGCCAAAAACATTCAGTACTTC. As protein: CASGTTSAKNIQYF.

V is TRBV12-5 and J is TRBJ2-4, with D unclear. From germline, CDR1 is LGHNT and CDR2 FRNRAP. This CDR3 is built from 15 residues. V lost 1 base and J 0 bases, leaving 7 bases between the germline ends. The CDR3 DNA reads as TGTGCTAGTGGTTTGGGAGATCTAGCCAAAAACATTCAGTACTTC. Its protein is CASGLGDLAKNIQYF.

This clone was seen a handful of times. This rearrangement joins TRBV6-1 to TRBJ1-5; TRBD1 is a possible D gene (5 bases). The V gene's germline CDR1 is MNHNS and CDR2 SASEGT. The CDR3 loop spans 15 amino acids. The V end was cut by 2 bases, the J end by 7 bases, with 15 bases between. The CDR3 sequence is CASSERGREEQPQHF. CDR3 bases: TGTGCCAGCAGTGAAAGAGGCAGGGAAGAACAGCCCCAGCATTTT.

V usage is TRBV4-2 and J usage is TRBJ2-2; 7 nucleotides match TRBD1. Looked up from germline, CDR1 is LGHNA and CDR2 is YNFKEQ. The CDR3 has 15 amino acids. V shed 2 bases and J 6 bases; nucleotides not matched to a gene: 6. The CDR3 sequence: CASSQSTGPSGELFF. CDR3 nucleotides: TGTGCCAGCAGCCAATCGACAGGGCCCTCCGGGGAGCTGTTTTTT.

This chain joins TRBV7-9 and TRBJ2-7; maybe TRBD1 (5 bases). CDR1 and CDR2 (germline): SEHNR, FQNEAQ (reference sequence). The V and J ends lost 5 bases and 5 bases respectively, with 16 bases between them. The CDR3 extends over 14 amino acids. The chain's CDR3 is CASSPGRVQDEQYF. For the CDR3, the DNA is TGTGCCAGCAGCCCGGGCAGGGTACAGGACGAGCAGTACTTC.

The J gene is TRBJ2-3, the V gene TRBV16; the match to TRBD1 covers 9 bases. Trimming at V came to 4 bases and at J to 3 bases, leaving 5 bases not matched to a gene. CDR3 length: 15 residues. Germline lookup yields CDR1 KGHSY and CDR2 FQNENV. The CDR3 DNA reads TGTGCCAGCAGCCGGGGACAGGGCGTGACAGATACGCAGTATTTT. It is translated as CASSRGQGVTDTQYF.

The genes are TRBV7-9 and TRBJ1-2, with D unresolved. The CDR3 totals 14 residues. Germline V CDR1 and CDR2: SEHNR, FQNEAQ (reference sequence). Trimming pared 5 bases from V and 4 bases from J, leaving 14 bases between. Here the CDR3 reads CASSPPEGSYGYTF. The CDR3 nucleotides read TGTGCCAGCAGCCCCCCAGAGGGATCCTATGGCTACACCTTC.

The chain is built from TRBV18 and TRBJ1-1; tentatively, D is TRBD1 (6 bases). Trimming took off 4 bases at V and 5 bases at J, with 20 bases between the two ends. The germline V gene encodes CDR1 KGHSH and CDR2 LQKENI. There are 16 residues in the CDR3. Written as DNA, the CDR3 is TGTGCCAGCTCACATAGTACAGGGCGTCCAGGAACTGAAGCTTTCTTT. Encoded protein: CASSHSTGRPGTEAFF.

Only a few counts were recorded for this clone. CDR3 loop: CASSEAGGASQPQHF. The CDR3, as DNA: TGTGCCAGCAGTGAAGCGGGGGGGGCGTCTCAGCCCCAGCATTTT. The chain couples TRBV6-1 to TRBJ1-5, with D perhaps matching TRBD1 (6 bases). Germline CDR1 MNHNS, CDR2 SASEGT. V was trimmed by 0 bases and J by 6 bases, leaving 12 bases between them. The CDR3 is 15 amino acids.